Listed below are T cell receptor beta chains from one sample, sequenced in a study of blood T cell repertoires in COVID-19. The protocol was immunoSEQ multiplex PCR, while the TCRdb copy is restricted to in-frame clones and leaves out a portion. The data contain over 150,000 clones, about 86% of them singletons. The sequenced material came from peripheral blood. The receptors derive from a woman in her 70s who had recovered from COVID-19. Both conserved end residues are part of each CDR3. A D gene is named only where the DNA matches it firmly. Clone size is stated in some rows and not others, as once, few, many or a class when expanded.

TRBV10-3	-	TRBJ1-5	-	TGTGCCATCAGTGATGTTAGGACAGCTGGGGGTGGCAATCAGCCCCAGCATTTT	CAISDVRTAGGGNQPQHF
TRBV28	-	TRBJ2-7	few	TGTGCCAGCAGTTTTCCCCTCCCGCGGGGTAGCGGAGGACCCAAGCTTACCTACGAGCAGTACTTC	CASSFPLPRGSGGPKLTYEQYF
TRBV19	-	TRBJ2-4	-	TGTGCCAGTAGACCCGCGGGCCTAGCCAAAAACATTCAGTACTTC	CASRPAGLAKNIQYF
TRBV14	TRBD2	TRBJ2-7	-	TGTGCCAGCAGCCAGCCCAGGACTAGACTTTCCCACGAGCAGTACTTC	CASSQPRTRLSHEQYF
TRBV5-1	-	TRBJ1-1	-	TGCGCCAGCAGCTTGCCAGGGATGAACACTGAAGCTTTCTTT	CASSLPGMNTEAFF
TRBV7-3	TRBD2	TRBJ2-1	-	TGTGCCAGCAGCTTAATTGCGGGGGCCTACAATGAGCAGTTCTTC	CASSLIAGAYNEQFF
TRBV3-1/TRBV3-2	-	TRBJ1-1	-	TGTGCCAGCAGCCAATTCCTCGGCACTGAAGCTTTCTTT	CASSQFLGTEAFF
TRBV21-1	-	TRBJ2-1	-	TGTGCCAGCAGCCGAAGTGGGGGACAGGGAGGCTACAATGAGCAGTTCTTC	CASSRSGGQGGYNEQFF
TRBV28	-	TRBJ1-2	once	TGTGCCAGCAGTTTGGGGGGCTATGGCTACACCTTC	CASSLGGYGYTF
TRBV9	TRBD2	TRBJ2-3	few	TGTGCCAGCAGCCCGAGAGCGGGAGGCTGGGAAGATACGCAGTATTTT	CASSPRAGGWEDTQYF
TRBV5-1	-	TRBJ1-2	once	TGCGCCAGCAGCTTGGGCCCAGGGAATGGCTACACCTTC	CASSLGPGNGYTF
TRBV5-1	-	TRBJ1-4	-	TGCGCCAGCAGCCCCCCCGGGGGTAATGAAAAACTGTTTTTT	CASSPPGGNEKLFF
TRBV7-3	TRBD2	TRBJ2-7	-	TGTGCCAGCAGCCCCCAGGGACTAGCGGACTACGAGCAGTACTTC	CASSPQGLADYEQYF
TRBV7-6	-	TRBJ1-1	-	TGTGCCAGCAGCCCCCCCTTGGGGCAGGGTAACACTGAAGCTTTCTTT	CASSPPLGQGNTEAFF
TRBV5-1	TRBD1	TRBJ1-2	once	TGCGCCAGCAGCTTGCAGGGGGCTAGCTATGGCTACACCTTC	CASSLQGASYGYTF
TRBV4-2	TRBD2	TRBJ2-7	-	TGTGCCAGCAGCCGGACGGGCGGGGGTCCGATTTACGAGCAGTACTTC	CASSRTGGGPIYEQYF